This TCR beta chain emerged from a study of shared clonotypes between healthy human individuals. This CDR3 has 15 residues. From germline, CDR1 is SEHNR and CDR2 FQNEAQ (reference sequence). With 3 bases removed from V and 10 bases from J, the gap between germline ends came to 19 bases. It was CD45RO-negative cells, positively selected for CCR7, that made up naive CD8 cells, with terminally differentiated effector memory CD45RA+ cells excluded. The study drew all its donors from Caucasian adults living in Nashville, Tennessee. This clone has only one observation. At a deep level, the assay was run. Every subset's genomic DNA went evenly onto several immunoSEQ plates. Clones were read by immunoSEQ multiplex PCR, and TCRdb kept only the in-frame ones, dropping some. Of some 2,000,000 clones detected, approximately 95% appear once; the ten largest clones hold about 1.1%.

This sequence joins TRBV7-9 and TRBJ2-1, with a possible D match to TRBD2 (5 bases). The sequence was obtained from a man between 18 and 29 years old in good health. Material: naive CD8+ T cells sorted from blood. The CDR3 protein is CASSLNGNLEVEQFF. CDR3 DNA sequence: TGTGCCAGCAGCTTGAATGGCAACCTGGAGGTAGAGCAGTTCTTC.